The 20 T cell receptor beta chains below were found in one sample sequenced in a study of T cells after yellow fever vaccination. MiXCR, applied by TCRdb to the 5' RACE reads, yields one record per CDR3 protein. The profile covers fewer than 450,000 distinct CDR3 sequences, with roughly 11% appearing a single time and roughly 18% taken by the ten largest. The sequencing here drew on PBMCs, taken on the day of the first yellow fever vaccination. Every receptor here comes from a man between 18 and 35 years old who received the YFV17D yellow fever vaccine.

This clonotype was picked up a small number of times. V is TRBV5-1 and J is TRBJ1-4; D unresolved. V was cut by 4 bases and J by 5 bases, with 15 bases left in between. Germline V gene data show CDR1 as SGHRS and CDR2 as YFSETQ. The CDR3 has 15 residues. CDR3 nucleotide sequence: TGCGCCAGCAGCACTACCGGACGCGCGAATGAAAAACTGTTTTTT. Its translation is CASSTTGRANEKLFF.

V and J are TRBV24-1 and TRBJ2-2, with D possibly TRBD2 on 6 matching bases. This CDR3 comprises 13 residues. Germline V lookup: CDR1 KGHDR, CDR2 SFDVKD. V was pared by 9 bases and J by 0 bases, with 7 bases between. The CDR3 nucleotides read TGTGCCACCTGGGGGGCGAACACCGGGGAGCTGTTTTTT. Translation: CATWGANTGELFF.

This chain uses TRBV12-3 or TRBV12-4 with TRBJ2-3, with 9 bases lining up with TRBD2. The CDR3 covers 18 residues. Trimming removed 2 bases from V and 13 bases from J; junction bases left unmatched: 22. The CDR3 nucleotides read TGTGCCAGCAGTTTATATCTCGGACGGTCTAGCGGGACCCTCGATAAGTATTTT. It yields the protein CASSLYLGRSSGTLDKYF.

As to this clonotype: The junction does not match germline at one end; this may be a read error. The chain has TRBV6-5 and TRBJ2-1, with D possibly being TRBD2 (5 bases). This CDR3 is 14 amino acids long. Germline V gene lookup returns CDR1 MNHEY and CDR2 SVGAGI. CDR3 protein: CASSYSNLGGEQLF. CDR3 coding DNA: TGTGCCAGCAGTTACTCGAATCTAGGAGGTGAGCAGCTCTTC.

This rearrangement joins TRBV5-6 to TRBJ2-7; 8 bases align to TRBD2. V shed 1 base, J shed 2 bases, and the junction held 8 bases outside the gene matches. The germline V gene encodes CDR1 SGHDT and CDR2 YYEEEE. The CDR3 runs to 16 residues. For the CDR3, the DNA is TGTGCCAGCAGCTTGTTTCGACTAGCGAGGACCTACGAGCAGTACGTC. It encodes CASSLFRLARTYEQYV.

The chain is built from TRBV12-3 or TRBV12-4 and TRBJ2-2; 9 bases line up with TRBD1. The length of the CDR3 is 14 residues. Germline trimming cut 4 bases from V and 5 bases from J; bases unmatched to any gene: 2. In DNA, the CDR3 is TGTGCCAGCAGTTGGACAGGGGAAACCGGGGAGCTGTTTTTT. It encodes CASSWTGETGELFF.

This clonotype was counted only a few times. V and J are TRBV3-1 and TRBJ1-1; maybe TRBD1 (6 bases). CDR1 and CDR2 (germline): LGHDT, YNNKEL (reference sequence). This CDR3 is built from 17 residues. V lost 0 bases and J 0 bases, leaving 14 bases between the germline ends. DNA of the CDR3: TGTGCCAGCAGCCAAGATCGGCGGGGACACATGAACACTGAAGCTTTCTTT. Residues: CASSQDRRGHMNTEAFF.

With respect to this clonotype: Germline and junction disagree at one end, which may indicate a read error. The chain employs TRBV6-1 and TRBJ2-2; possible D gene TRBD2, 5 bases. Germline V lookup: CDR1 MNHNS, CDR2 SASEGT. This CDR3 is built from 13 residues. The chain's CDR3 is CASGETWYGELIF. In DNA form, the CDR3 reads TGTGCCAGCGGCGAGACCTGGTACGGGGAGCTGATTTTT.

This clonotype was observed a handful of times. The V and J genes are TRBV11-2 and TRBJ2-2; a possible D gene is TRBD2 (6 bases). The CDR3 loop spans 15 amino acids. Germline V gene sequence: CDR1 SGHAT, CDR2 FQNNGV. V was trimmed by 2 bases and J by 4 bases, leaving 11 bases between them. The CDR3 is CASSLYGGVTGELFF. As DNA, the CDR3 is TGTGCCAGCAGCTTATACGGGGGAGTCACCGGGGAGCTGTTTTTT.

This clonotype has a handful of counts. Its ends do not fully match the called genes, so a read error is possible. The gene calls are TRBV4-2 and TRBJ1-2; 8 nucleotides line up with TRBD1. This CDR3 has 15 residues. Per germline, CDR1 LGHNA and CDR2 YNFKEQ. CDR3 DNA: TGTGCCAGCAGCCAAGATGCGGACAGGGACTATGTCTACACCTTC. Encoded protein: CASSQDADRDYVYTF.

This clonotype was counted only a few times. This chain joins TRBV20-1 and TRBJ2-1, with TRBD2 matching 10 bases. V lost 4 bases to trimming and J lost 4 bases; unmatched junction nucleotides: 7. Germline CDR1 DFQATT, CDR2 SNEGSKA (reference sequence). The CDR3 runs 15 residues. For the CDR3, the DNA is TGCAGTGCTACGCCTAAAGCGGGGGGGTACAATGAGCAGTTCTTC. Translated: CSATPKAGGYNEQFF.

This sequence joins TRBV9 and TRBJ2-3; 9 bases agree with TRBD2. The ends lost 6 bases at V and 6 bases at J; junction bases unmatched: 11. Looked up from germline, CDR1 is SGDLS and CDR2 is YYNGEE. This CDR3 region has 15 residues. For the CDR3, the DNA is TGTGCCAGCAATCCAGCGGGGGGCGGGTCGGATACGCAGTATTTT. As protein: CASNPAGGGSDTQYF.

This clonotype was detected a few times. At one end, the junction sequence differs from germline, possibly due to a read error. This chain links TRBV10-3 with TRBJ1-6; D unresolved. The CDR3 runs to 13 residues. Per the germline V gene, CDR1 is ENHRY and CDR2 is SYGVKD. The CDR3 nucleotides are TGTGCCATCTGTGAACAAAGTAATTCACCCCTCCACTTT. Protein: CAICEQSNSPLHF.

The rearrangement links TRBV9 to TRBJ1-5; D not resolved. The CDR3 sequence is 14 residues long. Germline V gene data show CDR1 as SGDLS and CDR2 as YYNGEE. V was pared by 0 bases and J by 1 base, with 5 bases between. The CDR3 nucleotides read TGTGCCAGCAGCGTAGGGCAGAGCAATCAGCCCCAGCATTTT. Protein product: CASSVGQSNQPQHF. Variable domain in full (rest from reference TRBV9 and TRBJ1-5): DSGVTQTPKHLITATGQRVTLRCSPRSGDLSVYWYQQSLDQGLQFLIQYYNGEERAKGNILERFSAQQFPDLHSELNLSSLELGDSALYFCASSVGQSNQPQHFGDGTRLSIL.

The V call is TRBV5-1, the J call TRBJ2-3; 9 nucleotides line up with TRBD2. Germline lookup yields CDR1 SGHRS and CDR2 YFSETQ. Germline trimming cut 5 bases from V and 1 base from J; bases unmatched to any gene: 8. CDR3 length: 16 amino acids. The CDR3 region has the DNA TGCGCCAGCAGGGATAGCGGGGGATTTGGCACAGATACGCAGTATTTT. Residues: CASRDSGGFGTDTQYF.

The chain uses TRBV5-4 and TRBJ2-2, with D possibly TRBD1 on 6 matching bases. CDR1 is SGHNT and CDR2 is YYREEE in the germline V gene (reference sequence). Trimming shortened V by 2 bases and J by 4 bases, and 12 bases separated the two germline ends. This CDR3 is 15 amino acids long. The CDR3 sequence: CASSFTGIGTGELFF. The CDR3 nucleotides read TGTGCCAGCAGCTTTACAGGGATAGGCACCGGGGAGCTGTTTTTT. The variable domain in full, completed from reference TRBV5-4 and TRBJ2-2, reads ETGVTQSPTHLIKTRGQQVTLRCSSQSGHNTVSWYQQALGQGPQFIFQYYREEENGRGNFPPRFSGLQFPNYSSELNVNALELDDSALYLCASSFTGIGTGELFFGEGSRLTVL.

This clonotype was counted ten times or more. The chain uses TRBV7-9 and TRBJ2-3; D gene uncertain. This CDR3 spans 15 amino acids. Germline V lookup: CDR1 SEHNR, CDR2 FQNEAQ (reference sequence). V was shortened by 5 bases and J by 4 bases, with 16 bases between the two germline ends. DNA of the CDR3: TGTGCCAGCAGCCCAACGTCCCTGGGCGCAGATACGCAGTATTTT. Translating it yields CASSPTSLGADTQYF. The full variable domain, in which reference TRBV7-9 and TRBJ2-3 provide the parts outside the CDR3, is DTGVSQNPRHKITKRGQNVTFRCDPISEHNRLYWYRQTLGQGPEFLTYFQNEAQLEKSRLLSDRFSAERPKGSFSTLEIQRTEQGDSAMYLCASSPTSLGADTQYFGPGTRLTVL.

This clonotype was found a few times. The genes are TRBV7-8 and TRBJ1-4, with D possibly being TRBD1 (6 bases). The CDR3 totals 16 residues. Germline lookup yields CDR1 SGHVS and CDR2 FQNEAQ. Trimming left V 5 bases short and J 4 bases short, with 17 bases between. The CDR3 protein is CASSQTAGAGNEKLFF. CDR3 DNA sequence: TGTGCCAGCAGCCAGACCGCGGGGGCGGGTAATGAAAAACTGTTTTTT.

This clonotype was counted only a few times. The CDR3 DNA is TGCGCCAGCAGCCCGGGTAGCCTAGCGGGGTCCGGGACAGATACGCAGTATTTT. It specifies CASSPGSLAGSGTDTQYF. This sequence joins TRBV5-1 and TRBJ2-3, with 9 bases identical to TRBD2. Germline-derived CDR1 and CDR2 are SGHRS and YFSETQ. With 4 bases clipped from V and 3 bases from J, the junction kept 15 bases outside the gene matches. CDR3 length: 18 amino acids.

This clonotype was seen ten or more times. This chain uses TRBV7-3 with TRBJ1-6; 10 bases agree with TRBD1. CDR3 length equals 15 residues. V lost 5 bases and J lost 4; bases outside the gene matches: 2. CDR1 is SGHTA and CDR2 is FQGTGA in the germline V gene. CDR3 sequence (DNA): TGTGCCAGCAGCCGGGACAGGGGATATAATTCACCCCTCCACTTT. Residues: CASSRDRGYNSPLHF.